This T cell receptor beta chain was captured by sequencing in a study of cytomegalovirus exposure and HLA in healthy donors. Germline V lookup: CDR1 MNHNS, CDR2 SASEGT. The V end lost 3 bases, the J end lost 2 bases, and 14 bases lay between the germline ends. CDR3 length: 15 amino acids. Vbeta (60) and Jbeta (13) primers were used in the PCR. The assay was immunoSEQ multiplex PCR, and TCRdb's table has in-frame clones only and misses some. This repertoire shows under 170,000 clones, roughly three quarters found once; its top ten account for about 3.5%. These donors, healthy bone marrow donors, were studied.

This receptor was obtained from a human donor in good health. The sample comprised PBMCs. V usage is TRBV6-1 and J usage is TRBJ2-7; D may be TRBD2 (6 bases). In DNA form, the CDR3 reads TGTGCCAGCAGTGATTTCGGGGGAAGTACCTACGAGCAGTACTTC. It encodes CASSDFGGSTYEQYF.